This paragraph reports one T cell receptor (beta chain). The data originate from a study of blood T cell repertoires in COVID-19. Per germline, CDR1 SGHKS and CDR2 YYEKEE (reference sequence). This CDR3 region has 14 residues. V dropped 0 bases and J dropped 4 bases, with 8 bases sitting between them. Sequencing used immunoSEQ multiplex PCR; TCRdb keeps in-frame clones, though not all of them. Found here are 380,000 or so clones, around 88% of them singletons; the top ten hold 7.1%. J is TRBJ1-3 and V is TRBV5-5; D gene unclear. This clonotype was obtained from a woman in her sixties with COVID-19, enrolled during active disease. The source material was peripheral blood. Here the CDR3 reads CASSLAGGGNTIYF. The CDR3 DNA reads TGTGCCAGCAGCTTGGCGGGAGGCGGAAACACCATATATTTT.